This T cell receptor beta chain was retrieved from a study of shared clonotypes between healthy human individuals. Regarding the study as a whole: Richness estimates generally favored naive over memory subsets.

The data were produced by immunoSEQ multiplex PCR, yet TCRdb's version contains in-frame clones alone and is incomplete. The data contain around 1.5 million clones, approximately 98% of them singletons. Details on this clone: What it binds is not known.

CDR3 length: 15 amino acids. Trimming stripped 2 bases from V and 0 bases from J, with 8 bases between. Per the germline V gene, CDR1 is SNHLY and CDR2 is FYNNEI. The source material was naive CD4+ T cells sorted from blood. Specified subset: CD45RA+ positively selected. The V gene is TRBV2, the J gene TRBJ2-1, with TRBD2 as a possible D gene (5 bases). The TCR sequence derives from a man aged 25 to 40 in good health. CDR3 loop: CASSELRVSYNEQFF. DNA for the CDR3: TGTGCCAGCAGTGAATTGAGGGTCTCCTACAATGAGCAGTTCTTC. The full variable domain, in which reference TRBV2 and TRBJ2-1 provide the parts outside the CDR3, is EPEVTQTPSHQVTQMGQEVILRCVPISNHLYFYWYRQILGQKVEFLVSFYNNEISEKSEIFDDQFSVERPDGSNFTLKIRSTKLEDSAMYFCASSELRVSYNEQFFGPGTRLTVL.